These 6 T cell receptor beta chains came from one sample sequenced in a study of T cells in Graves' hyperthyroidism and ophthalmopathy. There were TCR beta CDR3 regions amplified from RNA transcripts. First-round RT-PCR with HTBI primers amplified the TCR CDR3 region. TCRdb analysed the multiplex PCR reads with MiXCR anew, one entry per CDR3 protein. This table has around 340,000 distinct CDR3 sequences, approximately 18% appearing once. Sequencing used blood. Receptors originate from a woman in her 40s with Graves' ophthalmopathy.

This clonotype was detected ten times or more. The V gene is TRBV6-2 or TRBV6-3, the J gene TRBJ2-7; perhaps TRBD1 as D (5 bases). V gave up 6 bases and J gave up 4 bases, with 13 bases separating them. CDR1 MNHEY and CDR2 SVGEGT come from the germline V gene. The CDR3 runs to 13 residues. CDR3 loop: CASSRSDSYEQYF. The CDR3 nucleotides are TGTGCCAGCAGCCGCTCTGACAGTTACGAGCAGTACTTC.

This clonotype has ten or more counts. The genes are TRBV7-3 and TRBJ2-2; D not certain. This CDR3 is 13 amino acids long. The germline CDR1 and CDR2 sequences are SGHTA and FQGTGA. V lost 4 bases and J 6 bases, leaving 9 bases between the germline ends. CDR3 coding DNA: TGTGCCAGCAGCTCTCTAGGTGCCGGGGAGCTGTTTTTT. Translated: CASSSLGAGELFF.

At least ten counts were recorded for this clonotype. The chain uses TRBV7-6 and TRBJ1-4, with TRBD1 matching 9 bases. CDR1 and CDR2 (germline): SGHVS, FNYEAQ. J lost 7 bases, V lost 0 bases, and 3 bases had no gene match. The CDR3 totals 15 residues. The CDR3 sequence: CASSLAGTGLEKLFF. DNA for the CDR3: TGTGCCAGCAGCTTAGCGGGGACAGGGCTTGAAAAACTGTTTTTT.

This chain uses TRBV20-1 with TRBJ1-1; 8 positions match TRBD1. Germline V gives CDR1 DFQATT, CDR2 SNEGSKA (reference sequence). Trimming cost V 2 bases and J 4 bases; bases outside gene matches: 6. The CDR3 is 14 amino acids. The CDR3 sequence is CSARRTGRGTEAFF. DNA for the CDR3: TGCAGTGCTAGAAGGACAGGGCGGGGCACTGAAGCTTTCTTT.

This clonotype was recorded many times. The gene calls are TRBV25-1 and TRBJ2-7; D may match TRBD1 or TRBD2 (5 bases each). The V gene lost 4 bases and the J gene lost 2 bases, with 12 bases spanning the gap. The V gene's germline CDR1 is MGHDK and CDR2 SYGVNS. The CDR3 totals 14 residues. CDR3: CASSVRDGTYEQYF. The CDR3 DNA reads TGTGCCAGCAGTGTCCGGGACGGCACCTACGAGCAGTACTTC.

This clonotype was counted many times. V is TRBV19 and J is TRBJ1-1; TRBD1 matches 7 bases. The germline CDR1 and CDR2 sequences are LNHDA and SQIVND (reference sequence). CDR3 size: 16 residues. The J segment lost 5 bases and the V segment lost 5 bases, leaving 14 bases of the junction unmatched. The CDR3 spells CASSPYRAGQSTEAFF. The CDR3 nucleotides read TGTGCCAGTAGTCCCTATAGAGCGGGACAGAGTACTGAAGCTTTCTTT.